This T cell receptor (beta chain) was sequenced during a study of PD-L1 blockade in urothelial cancer (TCRdb year 2017). About the investigation overall: All patients started therapy in about 2014 and received atezolizumab 1,200 mg intravenously every 3 weeks. The study, an exploratory multi-omic analysis, examined somatic, immune and clinical correlates of response to PD-L1 blockade with atezolizumab in urothelial cancer. Progression-free survival longer than 6 months counted as durable clinical benefit, and TCR features were additionally tested against both progression-free and overall survival. Durable clinical benefit was achieved by nine patients but not by the remaining 20. About nine tenths of the roughly 29 patients were identified as males with urothelial cancer of bladder origin, and a prior smoking history was reported by 18 of 29 patients. In the same patients who had TCR sequencing, pretreatment tumors also underwent whole exome sequencing and RNA sequencing. Pretreatment tumor samples, along with matched peripheral blood collected serially before and after atezolizumab treatment, underwent TCR sequencing. Twenty-nine patients had pretreatment blood TCR-seq, some 25 had at least one posttreatment blood collection, and some 25 had tumor TCR-seq. Blood samples gave median yields of about 140,000 T cells and 65,000 to 85,000 unique TCRs, along with a median clonality of approximately 0.084. Blood samples were analyzed at 3 weeks after treatment start (second dose) and at 6 weeks after treatment start. An ECOG performance status of 0 or 1 was recorded for the patients, and 0 to 3 prior chemotherapy regimens had been received by the patients. The investigation overall reported the following: Patients with durable benefit showed greater expansion of tumor-associated TCR clones in peripheral blood 3 weeks after starting treatment (n of about 20, p = 0.022). Because the sample size was small (n of about 29) and many exploratory analyses were performed, the results are intended to be hypothesis-generating. A pretreatment peripheral blood TCR clonality below the median was linked to improved progression-free and overall survival.

V sheds 4 bases and J sheds 3 bases, leaving 12 bases between their ends. The germline V gene yields SGHDN for CDR1 and FVKESK for CDR2. Counted from cysteine to phenylalanine, this CDR3 has 14 amino acids. Only CDR3 DNA remains: 42 bases, in frame from the first base. Remarks on this clone: Which antigen it targets is not known. No per-base quality is available; no much larger clone lies one base away.

Synthetic TCR analog templates were spiked into each PCR to estimate absolute template abundance from read counts. The immunoSEQ assay used bias-controlled V and J gene primers to amplify TCRbeta CDR3 regions from genomic DNA. Sequencing of rearranged TCRbeta segments was done at approximately 20X coverage. On the authors' methods: Clustering was used to correct sequencing errors, and CDR3s were annotated against IMGT to assign V, D and J genes. Downstream analyses used only productive TCRbeta rearrangements and left out out-of-frame or stop-codon sequences. Clonality was computed as one minus Shannon entropy normalized by the log of the number of unique productive sequences. Clones differing between time points or between blood and tumor were identified by Fisher's exact test with Benjamini-Hochberg correction at adjusted p below 0.01. Imported from immuneACCESS, the table was reduced by TCRdb to in-frame sequences with V and J called. These copies leave out some clones; in studies compared against another copy, an unresolved V gene accounts for under half, and the cause of the remainder is not known. V and J calls and clone size are those listed in that table; D and trimming were worked out from the DNA. The sample includes over 100,000 clones, with 65% to 85% observed a single time. The ten largest clonotypes hold 3% to 4% of the sample.

Reading the label with the study, this specimen's time point is: pretreatment peripheral blood. The cohort comprised 25 to 30 patients with locally advanced or metastatic urothelial carcinoma treated at Memorial Sloan Kettering on a trial protocol. Peripheral blood mononuclear cells were collected pretreatment and during treatment, with between 1 and 8 total time points per patient. The Qiagen DNeasy Blood extraction kit was used to purify genomic DNA from total PBMCs and from tumor samples. PBMCs were collected pretreatment and during treatment, and were isolated and stored as previously described.

This receptor was obtained from a man aged 50-60 years with urothelial cancer. The specimen comprised PBMCs, sampled around atezolizumab (anti-PD-L1) treatment. The rearrangement combines TRBV14 with TRBJ1-2; a weak D assignment points to TRBD1 (6 bases agree). The CDR3 sequence is CASSRLGQYYGYTF. The nucleotides read TGTGCCAGCAGCCGCCTTGGACAGTACTATGGCTACACCTTC.